Following are 17 T cell receptor beta chains from one sample sequenced in a study of CD8 T cells in cerebrospinal fluid in Alzheimer's disease. For each CDR3 protein, TCRdb gives one entry from its re-call of the 10x single-cell sequencing reads, without DNA. There are roughly 1,700 distinct CDR3 sequences in the sample, with less than 9.5% held by the top ten. Sequencing input: cerebrospinal fluid. The receptors were gathered from a human donor with mild cognitive impairment.

By frequency, this clonotype registers large (0.1 to 1%). The chain is built from TRBV20-1 and TRBJ2-2; TCRdb's D gene call, TRBD1, goes unchecked for lack of DNA. There are 13 residues in the CDR3. Germline assignment: CDR1 DFQATT and CDR2 SNEGSKA (reference sequence). This CDR3 is CSARTQGFRELFF.

This clonotype is identified as medium-sized (0.01 to 0.1%) from frequency. This rearrangement joins TRBV27 to TRBJ2-2; the D gene TCRdb calls, TRBD2, cannot be checked with no DNA. CDR1 and CDR2 from the germline V gene are MNHEY and SMNVEV (reference sequence). This CDR3 is built from 14 residues. The CDR3 loop reads CASGTPLETGELFF.

This clonotype registers medium-sized (0.01 to 0.1%) by frequency. The chain links TRBV6-5 to TRBJ1-4. The length of the CDR3 is 15 residues. Germline CDR1 reads MNHEY; CDR2 reads SVGAGI. Here the CDR3 reads CASSLRVGTNEKLFF.

The chain is built from TRBV14 and TRBJ1-1; TCRdb gives TRBD1 as the D gene, but with no DNA this cannot be confirmed. The CDR3 spans 16 residues. Germline CDR1 and CDR2: SGHDN and FVKESK. The CDR3 loop is CASSPNAGTVYTEAFF.

This clonotype is classed as medium-sized (0.01 to 0.1%) by frequency. The chain is built from TRBV7-3 and TRBJ2-1; the D call from TCRdb, TRBD2, cannot be confirmed without DNA. The CDR3 sequence is 15 residues long. Germline lookup yields CDR1 SGHTA and CDR2 FQGTGA. The CDR3 sequence: CASSLNSFTSNEQFF. Looking up the rest from reference TRBV7-3 and TRBJ2-1 gives the full variable domain: GAGVSQTPSNKVTEKGKYVELRCDPISGHTALYWYRQSLGQGPEFLIYFQGTGAADDSGLPNDRFFAVRPEGSVSTLKIQRTERGDSAVYLCASSLNSFTSNEQFFGPGTRLTVL.

This clonotype is called medium-sized based on its frequency. The V call is TRBV12-3 or TRBV12-4, the J call TRBJ1-1; TCRdb's assignment of TRBD1 cannot be checked, as there is no DNA. This CDR3 has 13 amino acids. The CDR3 reads CASSSGPATEAFF.

The J gene is TRBJ2-3, the V gene TRBV12-3 or TRBV12-4; the TCRdb call, TRBD1, lacks DNA for checking. This CDR3 comprises 15 residues. The CDR3 protein is CASSFGGASTDTQYF.

This clonotype shows up as medium-sized (0.01 to 0.1%) by frequency. This CDR3 reads CASSMETSGKDTDTQYF. The chain has TRBV19 and TRBJ2-3; TCRdb picks TRBD2, but there is no DNA to check that call. This CDR3 spans 17 amino acids. CDR1 is LNHDA, CDR2 SQIVND, per germline (reference sequence).

This clonotype is called medium-sized based on its frequency. This chain connects TRBV5-1 to TRBJ2-5; TCRdb indicates TRBD2, and absent DNA this call remains unverified. Germline CDR1 and CDR2: SGHRS and YFSETQ. This CDR3 has 16 residues. The CDR3 sequence is CASRKESSGGQETQYF.

The CDR3 here is CASSLDGNQPQHF. The chain recombines TRBV7-9 with TRBJ1-5. Germline V gene sequence: CDR1 SEHNR, CDR2 FQNEAQ (reference sequence). This CDR3 contains 13 residues. The full variable domain, completed using reference TRBV7-9 and TRBJ1-5, is DTGVSQNPRHKITKRGQNVTFRCDPISEHNRLYWYRQTLGQGPEFLTYFQNEAQLEKSRLLSDRFSAERPKGSFSTLEIQRTEQGDSAMYLCASSLDGNQPQHFGDGTRLSIL.

The V and J genes are TRBV3-1 and TRBJ2-1. CDR3 length: 13 amino acids. Germline-derived CDR1 and CDR2 are LGHDT and YNNKEL (reference sequence). The CDR3 region is CASSQDADNEQFF.

Measured by frequency, this clonotype is medium-sized (0.01 to 0.1%). This chain uses TRBV6-5 with TRBJ2-6. The V gene's germline CDR1 is MNHEY and CDR2 SVGAGI. This CDR3 has 16 amino acids. CDR3 loop: CASSRLVVRGANVLTF.

This clonotype is labeled medium-sized based on frequency. The gene calls are TRBV28 and TRBJ2-7; TCRdb picks TRBD1, but there is no DNA to check that call. CDR3 length: 15 residues. Germline V gene data show CDR1 as MDHEN and CDR2 as SYDVKM. CDR3: CASRTLVQRETEQYF.

Frequency places this clonotype as medium-sized. The V and J genes are TRBV24-1 and TRBJ2-7; TCRdb gives TRBD2 as the D gene, but with no DNA this cannot be confirmed. CDR1 and CDR2 from the germline V gene are KGHDR and SFDVKD. The CDR3 runs to 15 residues. The CDR3 spells CATSERLAGVAEQYF.

The chain has TRBV12-3 or TRBV12-4 and TRBJ2-2. The CDR3 has 15 amino acids. Here the CDR3 reads CASSLMGANTGELFF.

V usage is TRBV11-1 and J usage is TRBJ1-6. Germline V gene data show CDR1 as SGHAT and CDR2 as FQDESV (reference sequence). There are 17 residues in the CDR3. The CDR3 is CASSPTARSSYNSPLHF.

V gene TRBV7-3 combines with J gene TRBJ2-3; the D gene TCRdb calls, TRBD2, cannot be checked with no DNA. The germline CDR1 and CDR2 sequences are SGHTA and FQGTGA. The CDR3 covers 16 residues. The chain's CDR3 is CASSSGLAGGTDTQYF.